The following is a TCR beta chain sequence with its context. Its cognate antigen is unknown. The ends were cut back, 0 bases at V and 1 base at J, with 12 bases in the middle. Germline V gene data show CDR1 as SGHRS and CDR2 as YFSETQ. This CDR3 region has 16 residues. The method was immunoSEQ multiplex PCR; TCRdb's version includes in-frame clones alone and lacks a portion of them. In the table there are about 16,000 clones, 80% to 90% of which are singletons. The data were taken from a study of STAT3 mutations in large granular lymphocyte leukemia. General study findings and limits: Some patients had persisting codominant clonotypes that could mask small clones. In T-cell large granular lymphocyte leukemia, about half of patients showed multiple immunodominant subclonotypes. Clonal expansion was inferred from other time points because no sample existed at each clone's first appearance.

Sequencing used peripheral blood mononuclear cells. The clonotype originates from a man aged 50-60 years with T-cell large granular lymphocyte leukemia. Some clones in this sample may be carry-over from other donors' samples. This chain joins TRBV5-1 and TRBJ2-3; no definite D call. CDR3 sequence: CASSLEGTFRTDTQYF. As DNA, the CDR3 is TGCGCCAGCAGCTTGGAGGGTACCTTCCGCACAGATACGCAGTATTTT.